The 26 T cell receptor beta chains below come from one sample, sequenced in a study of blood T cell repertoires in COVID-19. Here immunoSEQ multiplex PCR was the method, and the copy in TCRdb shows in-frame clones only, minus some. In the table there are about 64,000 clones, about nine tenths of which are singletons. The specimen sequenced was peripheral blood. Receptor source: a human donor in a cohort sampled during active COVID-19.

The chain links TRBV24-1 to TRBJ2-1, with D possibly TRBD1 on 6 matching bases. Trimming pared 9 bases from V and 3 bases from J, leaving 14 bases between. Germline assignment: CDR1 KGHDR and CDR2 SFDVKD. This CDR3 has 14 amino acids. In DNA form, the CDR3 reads TGTGCCACCGGCGACAGGAGAGACTACAATGAGCAGTTCTTC. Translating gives CATGDRRDYNEQFF.

CDR3 protein: CASSEYGPVVYF. CDR3 bases: TGTGCCAGCAGTGAATATGGTCCGGTCGTTTACTTC. The chain employs TRBV25-1 and TRBJ2-4; no firm D call. CDR3 length equals 12 residues. The V gene's germline CDR1 is MGHDK and CDR2 SYGVNS. V was pared by 0 bases and J by 16 bases, with 13 bases between.

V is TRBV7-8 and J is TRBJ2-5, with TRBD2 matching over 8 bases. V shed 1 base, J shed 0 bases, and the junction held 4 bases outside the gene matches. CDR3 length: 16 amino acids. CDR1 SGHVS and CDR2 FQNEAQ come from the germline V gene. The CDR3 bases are TGTGCCAGCAGCTTAGAGGTTAGCGGGAACCAAGAGACCCAGTACTTC. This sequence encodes CASSLEVSGNQETQYF.

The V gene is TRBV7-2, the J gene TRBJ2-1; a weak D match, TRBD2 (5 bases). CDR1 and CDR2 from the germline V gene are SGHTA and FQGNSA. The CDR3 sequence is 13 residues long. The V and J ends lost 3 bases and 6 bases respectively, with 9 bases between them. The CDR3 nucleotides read TGTGCCAGCAGCTTGCTCCTAGCCAATGAGCAGTTCTTC. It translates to CASSLLLANEQFF.

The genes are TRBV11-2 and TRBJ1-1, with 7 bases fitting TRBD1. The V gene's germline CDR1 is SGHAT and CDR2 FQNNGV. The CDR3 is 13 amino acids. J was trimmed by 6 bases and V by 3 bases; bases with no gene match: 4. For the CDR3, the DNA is TGTGCCAGCAGCTTCGGACAGGCCGCTGAAGCTTTCTTT. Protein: CASSFGQAAEAFF.

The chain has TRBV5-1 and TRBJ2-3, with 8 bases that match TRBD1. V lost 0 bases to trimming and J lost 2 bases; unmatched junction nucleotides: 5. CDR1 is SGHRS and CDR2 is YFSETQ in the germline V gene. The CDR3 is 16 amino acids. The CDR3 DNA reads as TGCGCCAGCAGCTTGGGACAGGGGACCTACACAGATACGCAGTATTTT. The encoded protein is CASSLGQGTYTDTQYF.

CDR3 protein: CASRRTSVYNEQFF. The CDR3 coding sequence is TGTGCCAGCAGAAGGACTAGCGTCTACAATGAGCAGTTCTTC. This chain uses TRBV6-4 with TRBJ2-1; 9 positions match TRBD2. The germline gives CDR1 MRHNA, CDR2 SNTAGT. This CDR3 contains 14 residues. Trimming at V came to 6 bases and at J to 3 bases, leaving 3 bases not matched to a gene.

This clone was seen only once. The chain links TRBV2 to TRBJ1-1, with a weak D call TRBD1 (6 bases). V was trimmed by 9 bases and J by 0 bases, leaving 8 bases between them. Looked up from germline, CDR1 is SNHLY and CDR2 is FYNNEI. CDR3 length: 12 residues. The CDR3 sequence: CARQGMNTEAFF. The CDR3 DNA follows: TGTGCCAGGCAGGGGATGAACACTGAAGCTTTCTTT.

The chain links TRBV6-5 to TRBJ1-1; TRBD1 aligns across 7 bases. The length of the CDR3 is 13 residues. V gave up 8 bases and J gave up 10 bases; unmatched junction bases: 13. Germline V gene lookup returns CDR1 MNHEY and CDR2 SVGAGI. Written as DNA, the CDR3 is TGTGCCAGCCAATTTAGGGGGCAGGGTTCAGCTTTCTTT. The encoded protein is CASQFRGQGSAFF.

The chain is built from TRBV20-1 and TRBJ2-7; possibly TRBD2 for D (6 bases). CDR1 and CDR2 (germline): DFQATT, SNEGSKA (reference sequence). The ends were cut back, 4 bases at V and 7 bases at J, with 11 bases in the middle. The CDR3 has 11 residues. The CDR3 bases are TGCAGTGCTACACTAGCTGGGGAGCAGTACTTC. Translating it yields CSATLAGEQYF.

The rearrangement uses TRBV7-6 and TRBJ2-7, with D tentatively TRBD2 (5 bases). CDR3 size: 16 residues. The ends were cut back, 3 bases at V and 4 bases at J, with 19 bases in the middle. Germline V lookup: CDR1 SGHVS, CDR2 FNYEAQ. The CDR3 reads CASSLAQASLLYEQYF. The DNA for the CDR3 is TGTGCCAGCAGCTTGGCCCAGGCTAGCCTACTGTACGAGCAGTACTTC. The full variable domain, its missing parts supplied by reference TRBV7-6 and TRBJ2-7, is GAGVSQSPRYKVTKRGQDVALRCDPISGHVSLYWYRQALGQGPEFLTYFNYEAQQDKSGLPNDRFSAERPEGSISTLTIQRTEQRDSAMYRCASSLAQASLLYEQYFGPGTRLTVT.

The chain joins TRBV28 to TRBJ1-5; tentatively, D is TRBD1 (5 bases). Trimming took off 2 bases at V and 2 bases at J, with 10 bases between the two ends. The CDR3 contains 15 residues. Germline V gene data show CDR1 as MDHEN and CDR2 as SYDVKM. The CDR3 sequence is CASSLRGRGNQPQHF. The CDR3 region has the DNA TGTGCCAGCAGTTTACGAGGCAGGGGCAATCAGCCCCAGCATTTT.

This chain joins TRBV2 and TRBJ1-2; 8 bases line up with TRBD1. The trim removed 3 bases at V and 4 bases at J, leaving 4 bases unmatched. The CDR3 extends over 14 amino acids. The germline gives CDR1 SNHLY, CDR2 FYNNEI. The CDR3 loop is CASSEDRVAYGYTF. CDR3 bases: TGTGCCAGCAGTGAGGACAGGGTCGCCTATGGCTACACCTTC.

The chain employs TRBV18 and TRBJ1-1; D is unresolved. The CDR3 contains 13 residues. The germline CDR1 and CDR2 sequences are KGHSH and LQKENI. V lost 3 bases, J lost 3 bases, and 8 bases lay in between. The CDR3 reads CASSPGQDTEAFF. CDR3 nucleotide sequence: TGTGCCAGCTCACCTGGTCAGGACACTGAAGCTTTCTTT. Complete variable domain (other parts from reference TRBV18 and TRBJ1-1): NAGVMQNPRHLVRRRGQEARLRCSPMKGHSHVYWYRQLPEEGLKFMVYLQKENIIDESGMPKERFSAEFPKEGPSILRIQQVVRGDSAAYFCASSPGQDTEAFFGQGTRLTVV.

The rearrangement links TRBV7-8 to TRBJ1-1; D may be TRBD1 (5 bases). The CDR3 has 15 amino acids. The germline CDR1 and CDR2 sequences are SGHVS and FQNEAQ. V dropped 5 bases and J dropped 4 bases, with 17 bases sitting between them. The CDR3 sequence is CASSPRPGGSTEAFF. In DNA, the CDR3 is TGTGCCAGCAGCCCTAGGCCGGGGGGTTCCACTGAAGCTTTCTTT.

The CDR3 region is CASSQVGGALYNEQFF. For the CDR3, the DNA is TGTGCCAGCAGCCAAGTGGGCGGGGCGTTGTACAATGAGCAGTTCTTC. V usage is TRBV3-1 (or the pseudogene TRBV3-2) and J usage is TRBJ2-1, with D perhaps matching TRBD2 (6 bases). The germline gives CDR1 LGHDT, CDR2 YNNKEL (reference sequence). V lost 1 base and J 4 bases, leaving 14 bases between the germline ends. The CDR3 is 16 residues long.

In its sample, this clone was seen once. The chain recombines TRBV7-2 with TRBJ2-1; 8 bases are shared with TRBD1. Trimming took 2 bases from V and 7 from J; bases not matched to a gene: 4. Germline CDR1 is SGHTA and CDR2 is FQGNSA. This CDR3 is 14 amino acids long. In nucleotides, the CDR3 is TGTGCCAGCAGCTTAATGACAGGGGCGAATGAGCAGTTCTTC. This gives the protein CASSLMTGANEQFF.

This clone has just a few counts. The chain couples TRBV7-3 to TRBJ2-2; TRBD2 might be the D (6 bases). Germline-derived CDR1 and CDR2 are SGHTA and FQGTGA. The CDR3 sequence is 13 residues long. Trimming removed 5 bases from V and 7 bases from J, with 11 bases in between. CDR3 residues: CASSPFGGGELFF. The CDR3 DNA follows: TGTGCCAGCAGCCCCTTCGGGGGCGGGGAGCTGTTTTTT.

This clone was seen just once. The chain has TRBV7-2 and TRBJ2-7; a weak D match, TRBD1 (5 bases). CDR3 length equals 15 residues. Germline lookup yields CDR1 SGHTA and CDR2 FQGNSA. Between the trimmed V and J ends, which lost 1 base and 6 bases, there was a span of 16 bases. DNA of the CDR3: TGTGCCAGCAGCTTAGTAGCCAGGGTAGCCTCCGAGCAGTACTTC. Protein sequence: CASSLVARVASEQYF.

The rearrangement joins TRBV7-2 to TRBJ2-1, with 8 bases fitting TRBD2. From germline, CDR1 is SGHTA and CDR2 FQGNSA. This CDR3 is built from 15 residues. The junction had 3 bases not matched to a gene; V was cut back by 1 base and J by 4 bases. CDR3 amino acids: CASSLGTSGYNEQFF. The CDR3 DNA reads TGTGCCAGCAGCTTAGGAACTAGCGGATACAATGAGCAGTTCTTC.

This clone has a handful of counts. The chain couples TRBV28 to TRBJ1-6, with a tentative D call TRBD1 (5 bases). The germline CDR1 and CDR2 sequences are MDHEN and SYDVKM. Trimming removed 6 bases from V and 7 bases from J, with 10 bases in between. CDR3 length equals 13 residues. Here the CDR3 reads CASSLGVNSPLHF. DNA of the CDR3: TGTGCCAGCAGCCTAGGGGTGAATTCACCCCTCCACTTT.

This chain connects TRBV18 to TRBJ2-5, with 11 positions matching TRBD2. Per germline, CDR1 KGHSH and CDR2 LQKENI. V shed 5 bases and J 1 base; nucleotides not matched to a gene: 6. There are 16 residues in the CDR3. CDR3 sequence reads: CASSSWTSGSQETQYF. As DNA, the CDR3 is TGTGCCAGCTCAAGTTGGACTAGCGGGTCCCAAGAGACCCAGTACTTC.

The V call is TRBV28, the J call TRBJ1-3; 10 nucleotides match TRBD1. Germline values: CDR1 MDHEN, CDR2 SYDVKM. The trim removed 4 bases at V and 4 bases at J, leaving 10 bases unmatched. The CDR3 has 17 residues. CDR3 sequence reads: CASSYTTGGAWGNTIYF. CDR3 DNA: TGTGCCAGCAGTTATACGACAGGGGGCGCGTGGGGAAACACCATATATTTT.

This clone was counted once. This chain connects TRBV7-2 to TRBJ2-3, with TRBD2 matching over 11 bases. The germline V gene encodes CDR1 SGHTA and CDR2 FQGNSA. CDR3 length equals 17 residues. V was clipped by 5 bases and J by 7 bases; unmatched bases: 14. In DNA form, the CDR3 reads TGTGCCAGCAGCCCAACTAGCGGGGGAGGACGGGGGCATACGCAGTATTTT. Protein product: CASSPTSGGGRGHTQYF.

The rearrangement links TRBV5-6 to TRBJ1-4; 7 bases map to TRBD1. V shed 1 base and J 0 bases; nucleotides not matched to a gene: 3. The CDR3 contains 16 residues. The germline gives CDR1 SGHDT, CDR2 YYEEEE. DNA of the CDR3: TGTGCCAGCAGCTTGAAAGGGACAGCAACTAATGAAAAACTGTTTTTT. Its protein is CASSLKGTATNEKLFF.

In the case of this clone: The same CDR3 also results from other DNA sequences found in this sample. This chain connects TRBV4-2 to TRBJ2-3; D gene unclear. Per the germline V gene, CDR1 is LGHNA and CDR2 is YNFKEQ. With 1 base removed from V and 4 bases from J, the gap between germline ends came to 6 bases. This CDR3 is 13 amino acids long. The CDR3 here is CASSQGLADTQYF. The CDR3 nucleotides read TGTGCCAGCAGCCAAGGGCTAGCAGATACGCAGTATTTT.